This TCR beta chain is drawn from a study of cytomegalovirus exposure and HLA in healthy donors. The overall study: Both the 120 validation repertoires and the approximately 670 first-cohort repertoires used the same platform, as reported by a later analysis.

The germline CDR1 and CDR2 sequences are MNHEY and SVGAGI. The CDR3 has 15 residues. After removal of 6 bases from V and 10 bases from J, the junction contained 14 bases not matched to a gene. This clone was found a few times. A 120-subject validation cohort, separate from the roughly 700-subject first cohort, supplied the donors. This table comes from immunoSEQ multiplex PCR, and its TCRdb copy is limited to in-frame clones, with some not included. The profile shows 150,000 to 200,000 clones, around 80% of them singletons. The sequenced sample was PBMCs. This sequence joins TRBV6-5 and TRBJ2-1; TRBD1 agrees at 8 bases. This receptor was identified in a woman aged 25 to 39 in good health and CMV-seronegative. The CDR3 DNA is TGTGCCAGCAGAACTACAGGGGGTAGTGCCCAGGAGCAGTTCTTC. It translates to CASRTTGGSAQEQFF.